The clone carrying this T cell receptor (beta chain) was seen once. The sample belongs to a study of blood T cell repertoires in COVID-19. For the study at large: Samples taken during acute and convalescent COVID-19 were collected in the United States, Italy and Spain.

Using immunoSEQ multiplex PCR, the repertoire was profiled, and TCRdb retains in-frame clones only, with some absent. The sample holds roughly 97,000 clones, roughly 90% seen once. The clonotype comes from a human donor in a cohort sampled during active COVID-19. Sequencing used peripheral blood.

CDR3 region: CASSLDQGRDEQYF. The CDR3 DNA is TGTGCCAGCAGCTTGGATCAGGGGAGGGACGAGCAGTACTTC. This rearrangement joins TRBV4-2 to TRBJ2-7, with TRBD2 as a possible D gene (7 bases). Per germline, CDR1 LGHNA and CDR2 YNFKEQ. V lost 5 bases and J lost 5, with 16 bases in between. CDR3 size: 14 residues.